What follows are 13 T cell receptor beta chains derived from one specimen sequenced in a study of follicular helper T cells after annual influenza vaccination. The time point is: 2015-2016 season, 7 days after influenza vaccination. This table comes from immunoSEQ multiplex PCR, and its TCRdb copy is limited to in-frame clones, with some not included. The sample consists of over a thousand clones, 80% of them appearing once. The input for sequencing was CXCR5+ CD38+ circulating T follicular helper cells from blood, taken 7 days after influenza vaccination. The sample's subset: circulating Tfh, non-naive CD4+CXCR5+PD-1+ (ICOS+CD38+ or ICOS-CD38-). The source of these receptors is an adult who received the influenza vaccine.

The chain couples TRBV28 to TRBJ1-3, with D tentatively TRBD1 (5 bases). The CDR3 contains 13 residues. V lost 7 bases, J lost 2 bases, and 9 bases lay in between. Per the germline V gene, CDR1 is MDHEN and CDR2 is SYDVKM. CDR3 residues: CASIGTAGNTIYF. In DNA form, the CDR3 reads TGTGCCAGCATCGGGACTGCTGGAAACACCATATATTTT.

This clone was counted once. The chain links TRBV28 to TRBJ2-3, with D tentatively TRBD2 (6 bases). Trimming shortened V by 6 bases and J by 5 bases, and 9 bases separated the two germline ends. Germline CDR1 MDHEN, CDR2 SYDVKM. CDR3 length: 12 amino acids. Written as DNA, the CDR3 is TGTGCCAGCAGGACCGGGAGAGATACGCAGTATTTT. It translates to CASRTGRDTQYF. Looking up the rest from reference TRBV28 and TRBJ2-3 gives the full variable domain: DVKVTQSSRYLVKRTGEKVFLECVQDMDHENMFWYRQDPGLGLRLIYFSYDVKMKEKGDIPEGYSVSREKKERFSLILESASTNQTSMYLCASRTGRDTQYFGPGTRLTVL.

This clone is a singleton in its sample. The chain recombines TRBV2 with TRBJ1-1, with D perhaps TRBD1 (6 bases). Germline V gives CDR1 SNHLY, CDR2 FYNNEI. This CDR3 is built from 14 residues. V lost 8 bases to trimming and J lost 4 bases, with 17 bases between them. CDR3 protein: CASGDRPGSTEAFF. As DNA, the CDR3 is TGTGCCAGCGGCGACAGGCCGGGGAGCACTGAAGCTTTCTTT.

The rearrangement joins TRBV2 to TRBJ1-4, with 7 bases fitting TRBD1. Germline CDR1 is SNHLY and CDR2 is FYNNEI. Trimming cost V 8 bases and J 4 bases; bases outside gene matches: 7. The CDR3 runs 14 residues. In nucleotides, the CDR3 is TGTGCCAGCCTGCCGGGACAGTATAATGAAAAACTGTTTTTT. Its protein is CASLPGQYNEKLFF.

The J gene is TRBJ2-7, the V gene TRBV6-6; D is unresolved. Trimming cost V 0 bases and J 4 bases, with 10 bases left between them. The CDR3 contains 14 residues. Germline lookup yields CDR1 MNHNY and CDR2 SVGAGI (reference sequence). CDR3 coding DNA: TGTGCCAGCAGTTACTCGGGGTCTTCATACGAGCAGTACTTC. This encodes CASSYSGSSYEQYF.

The chain links TRBV7-2 to TRBJ1-6; D may be TRBD1 (6 bases). V was pared by 5 bases and J by 8 bases, with 16 bases between. This CDR3 has 15 residues. Germline-derived CDR1 and CDR2 are SGHTA and FQGNSA. CDR3: CASSTGPGAYSPLHF. In nucleotides, the CDR3 is TGTGCCAGCAGCACGGGACCGGGGGCCTATTCACCCCTCCACTTT.

The chain is built from TRBV28 and TRBJ1-1; D gene uncertain. The CDR3 sequence is 13 residues long. Germline CDR1 MDHEN, CDR2 SYDVKM. V shed 4 bases and J shed 2 bases, with 8 bases lying between them. In nucleotides, the CDR3 is TGTGCCAGCAGTTATGACGGAAACACTGAAGCTTTCTTT. As protein: CASSYDGNTEAFF.

The rearrangement joins TRBV11-2 to TRBJ1-6; D is ambiguous. V dropped 5 bases and J dropped 8 bases, with 13 bases sitting between them. CDR1 SGHAT and CDR2 FQNNGV come from the germline V gene. The CDR3 extends over 14 amino acids. CDR3 protein: CASSAGPGYSPLHF. CDR3 sequence (DNA): TGTGCCAGCAGCGCAGGACCGGGTTATTCACCCCTCCACTTT.

The chain employs TRBV5-8 and TRBJ2-5; no clear D gene. The V end lost 3 bases, the J end lost 5 bases, and 17 bases lay between the germline ends. The CDR3 covers 15 residues. Per the germline V gene, CDR1 is SGHTS and CDR2 is YDEGEE. CDR3: CASSSRGVFGETQYF. The CDR3 nucleotides are TGTGCCAGCAGCTCCAGAGGAGTATTCGGGGAGACCCAGTACTTC.

The J gene is TRBJ2-7, the V gene TRBV15; D gene unclear. Germline V gene data show CDR1 as LNHNV and CDR2 as YYDKDF (reference sequence). This CDR3 has 18 amino acids. V lost 0 bases, J lost 3 bases, and 21 bases lay in between. CDR3 nucleotide sequence: TGTGCCACCAGCAGAGATGTGGGCCGGGTGGGAACAGACTACGAGCAGTACTTC. This sequence encodes CATSRDVGRVGTDYEQYF.

The gene calls are TRBV28 and TRBJ1-1; D is undetermined. The germline V and J ends were trimmed by 10 bases and 8 bases, with 17 bases remaining between them. CDR1 is MDHEN and CDR2 is SYDVKM in the germline V gene. This CDR3 is 12 amino acids long. This CDR3 reads CATLSSGREAFF. The CDR3 DNA reads as TGTGCCACTCTCTCCTCGGGGAGGGAAGCTTTCTTT.

This sequence joins TRBV19 and TRBJ1-4; TRBD1 matches at 8 bases. The CDR3 is 14 amino acids. Trimming took 6 bases from V and 4 from J; bases not matched to a gene: 4. CDR1 and CDR2 from the germline V gene are LNHDA and SQIVND (reference sequence). The DNA for the CDR3 is TGTGCCAGTAGACAACAGGGGGGTAATGAAAAACTGTTTTTT. It yields the protein CASRQQGGNEKLFF.

V usage is TRBV7-8 and J usage is TRBJ1-3, with a tentative D call TRBD1 (6 bases). V lost 5 bases, J lost 4 bases, and 15 bases lay in between. CDR1 SGHVS and CDR2 FQNEAQ come from the germline V gene. CDR3 length equals 15 residues. The CDR3 bases are TGTGCCAGCAGCCCGATGGGGGCATCCGGAAACACCATATATTTT. This gives the protein CASSPMGASGNTIYF.